Sequencing of this T cell receptor (beta chain) was carried out in a study of radiotherapy plus CTLA-4 blockade in lung cancer. Study context: 15% to 20% of patients responded objectively, and around 31% achieved disease control.

This clone was observed a handful of times. V shed 5 bases and J 5 bases; nucleotides not matched to a gene: 11. The V gene's germline CDR1 is KGHSH and CDR2 LQKENI. The CDR3 is 15 residues long. The table came from immunoSEQ multiplex PCR; TCRdb's copy has only in-frame clones and leaves some out. The profile shows tens of thousands of clones, around 70% of them singletons. Focal radiation plus CTLA-4 blockade with ipilimumab was administered to patients who had chemo-refractory metastatic non-small-cell lung cancer. This chain connects TRBV18 to TRBJ2-7, with 8 bases lining up with TRBD1. This sequence was found in a human donor with non-small cell lung cancer whose response to radiotherapy plus ipilimumab could not be evaluated. The sequencing used peripheral blood, collected from a patient treated with radiotherapy plus ipilimumab. The CDR3 here is CASSKDRVRGHEQYF. The CDR3 DNA sequence: TGTGCCAGCTCAAAGGACAGGGTCCGGGGCCACGAGCAGTACTTC.